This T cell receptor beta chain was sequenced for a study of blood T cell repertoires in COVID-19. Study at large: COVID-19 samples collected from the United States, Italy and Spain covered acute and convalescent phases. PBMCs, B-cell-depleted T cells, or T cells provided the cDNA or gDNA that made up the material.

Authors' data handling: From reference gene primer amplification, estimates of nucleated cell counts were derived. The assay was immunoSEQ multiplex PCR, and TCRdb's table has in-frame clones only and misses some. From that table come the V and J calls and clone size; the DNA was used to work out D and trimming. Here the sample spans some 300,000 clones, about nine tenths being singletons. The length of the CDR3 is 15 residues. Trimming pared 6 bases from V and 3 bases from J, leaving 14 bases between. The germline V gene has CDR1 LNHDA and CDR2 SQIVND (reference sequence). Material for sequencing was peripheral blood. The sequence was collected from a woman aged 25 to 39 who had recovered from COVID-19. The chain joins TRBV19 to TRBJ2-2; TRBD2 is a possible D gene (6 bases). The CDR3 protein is CASSPSREHTGELFF. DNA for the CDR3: TGTGCCAGTAGCCCTTCGCGGGAACACACCGGGGAGCTGTTTTTT.